The rows below give T cell receptor beta chains drawn from one sample of a study of glioma-infiltrating T cells after dendritic cell vaccination. Libraries were prepared by immunoSEQ multiplex PCR; TCRdb keeps only in-frame clonotypes and omits some of them. The table shows 55,000 to 75,000 clones, with around 81% occurring only once. The source was blood, collected before dendritic cell vaccination. These receptor sequences come from a human donor with glioblastoma. CDR3s include the opening cysteine and the closing phenylalanine or tryptophan. The D gene is left open where the match is weak. Clone size is shown for a subset of rows, as once, few, many or a class of expanded clone.

NA,TRBJ1-2,TRBD1,TRBV19,CASTDRGRKGYTF,TGTGCCAGTACCGACAGGGGGAGAAAGGGCTACACCTTC
few,TRBJ2-2,TRBD2,TRBV5-1,CSSRGERGASNTGELFF,TGTTCCTCACGCGGGGAGCGGGGGGCATCGAACACCGGGGAGCTGTTTTTT
once,TRBJ1-2,NA,TRBV19,CASSINREPHGYTF,TGTGCCAGTAGTATCAACAGGGAACCCCATGGCTACACCTTC
NA,TRBJ1-4,TRBD1,TRBV6-6,CASSRSQGGNEKLFF,TGTGCCAGCAGTCGCTCACAGGGGGGTAATGAAAAACTGTTTTTT
NA,TRBJ2-2,NA,TRBV6-1,CASSVGQPTGELFF,TGTGCCAGCAGTGTAGGACAGCCGACCGGGGAGCTGTTTTTT
NA,TRBJ1-4,TRBD1,TRBV7-2,CASRALPGQGGKLFF,TGTGCCAGCAGAGCTCTTCCGGGACAGGGGGGAAAACTGTTTTTT
NA,TRBJ2-5,TRBD1,TRBV29-1,CSAMGQVQETQYF,TGCAGCGCAATGGGACAGGTACAAGAGACCCAGTACTTC
NA,TRBJ2-1,NA,TRBV7-3,CASSPTQGFDEQFF,TGTGCCAGCAGCCCCACACAGGGATTCGATGAGCAGTTCTTC
NA,TRBJ1-4,TRBD1,TRBV2,CASSEGQGDEKLFF,TGTGCCAGCAGTGAAGGACAGGGGGATGAAAAACTGTTTTTT
NA,TRBJ2-1,TRBD2,TRBV7-3,CASSLGLAGGLRNEQFF,TGTGCCAGCAGCTTAGGTCTAGCGGGGGGGCTCAGGAATGAGCAGTTCTTC
NA,TRBJ1-5,TRBD1,TRBV4-1,CASSLGTGDLSNQPQHF,TGCGCCAGCAGCCTCGGGACAGGGGACCTTAGCAATCAGCCCCAGCATTTT
NA,TRBJ2-7,NA,TRBV7-2,CASSQTSYEQYF,TGTGCCAGCAGCCAAACTAGTTACGAGCAGTACTTC
NA,TRBJ1-2,NA,TRBV6-5,CASRGRPF,TGTGCCTCTCGGGGGAGGCCCTTC
NA,TRBJ1-1,NA,TRBV6-5,CASSYSLNTEAFF,TGTGCCAGCAGTTACTCCTTGAACACTGAAGCTTTCTTT
NA,TRBJ1-3,NA,TRBV6-6,CASSYSPGMGNTIYF,TGTGCCAGCAGTTACTCGCCAGGGATGGGAAACACCATATATTTT